These T cell receptor beta chains were read from a single sample in a study of early T cells in non-severe SARS-CoV-2 infection. TCRdb passed the 5' RACE reads through MiXCR, listing each CDR3 protein once. The sample records roughly 30,000 distinct CDR3 sequences, about 4.6% being singletons. Material: whole blood. The receptors here all came from an adult who was a healthcare worker with PCR-confirmed SARS-CoV-2 infection or an uninfected control (not recorded which). The conserved cysteine and the conserved F or W are not part of the CDR3 here. Each record gives: V gene, J gene, D gene, CDR3 protein. A D gene is named only where the DNA matches it firmly.

V: TRBV11-2; J: TRBJ2-7; D: NA; CDR3: ASSLAPYDDEQY
V: TRBV4-2; J: TRBJ2-2; D: NA; CDR3: ASSQDSGTGELF
V: TRBV5-6; J: TRBJ2-2; D: NA; CDR3: ASSLGRSGELF
V: TRBV5-6; J: TRBJ1-6; D: NA; CDR3: ASSLGRFNSPLH
V: TRBV5-1; J: TRBJ1-4; D: NA; CDR3: ASSERSNDEKLF
V: TRBV12-3/TRBV12-4; J: TRBJ2-7; D: NA; CDR3: ASSTDLLYYEQY
V: TRBV9; J: TRBJ2-5; D: TRBD2; CDR3: ASSVGNAGGRQETQY
V: TRBV7-9; J: TRBJ1-6; D: NA; CDR3: ASSLEGGVNSPLH
V: TRBV20-1; J: TRBJ2-7; D: NA; CDR3: SAREPLRVMGYEQY
V: TRBV29-1; J: TRBJ2-2; D: NA; CDR3: SVGQLTNTGELF
V: TRBV12-5; J: TRBJ2-1; D: TRBD2; CDR3: ASGLVLHRDRVAGGLIYNEQF
V: TRBV20-1; J: TRBJ2-3; D: TRBD1; CDR3: SARRTGADTQY
V: TRBV5-1; J: TRBJ2-3; D: TRBD1; CDR3: ASSTDRGTIDTQY
V: TRBV28; J: TRBJ1-1; D: TRBD1; CDR3: ASSLTGGITEAF
V: TRBV20-1; J: TRBJ2-7; D: TRBD1; CDR3: SARPPALRDSYEQY
V: TRBV5-1; J: TRBJ1-4; D: NA; CDR3: ASSLGQGSEKLF
V: TRBV3-2; J: TRBJ2-7; D: NA; CDR3: ASSQPDRDGYEQY
V: TRBV5-5; J: TRBJ2-7; D: TRBD2; CDR3: ASGGGSSYEQY
V: TRBV6-2/TRBV6-3; J: TRBJ2-5; D: NA; CDR3: ATLPHGGRETQY
V: TRBV2; J: TRBJ2-1; D: TRBD2; CDR3: ASRLAEDNEQF
V: TRBV28; J: TRBJ2-2; D: NA; CDR3: ASRGILTGELF
V: TRBV4-1; J: TRBJ2-7; D: TRBD2; CDR3: ASSHPGLAGGPSAYEQY